Included here is one TCR beta chain sequence, with context. Its antigen is undetermined. Sequencing was performed with immunoSEQ multiplex PCR; in TCRdb, only in-frame clones are kept and a portion is missing. The sample yields approximately 130,000 clones, around 84% seen once. The CDR3 has 13 residues. Germline CDR1 is SGHNT and CDR2 is YYREEE (reference sequence). Trimming pared 0 bases from V and 5 bases from J, leaving 8 bases between. This specimen belongs to a study of cytotoxic CD8 clonotypes in ibrutinib-treated CLL. Findings and limits, study-wide: Public clonotypes (which were uncommon) either contracted or remained stable on treatment.

The clonotype originates from a human donor with chronic lymphocytic leukemia. Sequences were derived from PBMCs, sampled after 24 months of ibrutinib treatment. The rearrangement links TRBV5-4 to TRBJ1-2; D unclear. Here the CDR3 reads CASSLDIEYGYTF. The CDR3 DNA is TGTGCCAGCAGCTTGGACATAGAGTATGGCTACACCTTC.